This passage covers 3 T cell receptor beta chains from one sample sequenced in a study of cytomegalovirus exposure and HLA in healthy donors. Vbeta (60) and Jbeta (13) primers were used in the PCR. Generated by immunoSEQ multiplex PCR, the TCRdb table keeps only in-frame clones and is missing some. The sample holds around 140,000 clones, about 81% seen once. Sequencing was carried out using PBMCs. The receptors here all came from a man aged 25 to 40 in good health and CMV-seronegative.

The chain couples TRBV5-1 to TRBJ2-5, with 7 bases aligning to TRBD1. CDR1 is SGHRS, CDR2 YFSETQ, per germline. With 2 bases clipped from V and 1 base from J, the junction kept 2 bases outside the gene matches. The CDR3 covers 14 residues. In DNA form, the CDR3 reads TGCGCCAGCAGCTTACAGGGGCCCCAAGAGACCCAGTACTTC. Amino acid sequence: CASSLQGPQETQYF.

A few counts support this clone. The V gene is TRBV5-4, the J gene TRBJ1-2; the match to TRBD1 covers 8 bases. The V gene end was trimmed by 3 bases and the J gene end by 4 bases; junction bases not matched to a gene: 11. The CDR3 loop spans 16 amino acids. Germline CDR1 SGHNT, CDR2 YYREEE (reference sequence). Written as DNA, the CDR3 is TGTGCCAGCAGCTCGGCGGAACAGGGGGGCATCTATGGCTACACCTTC. Amino acids: CASSSAEQGGIYGYTF.

The chain recombines TRBV5-1 with TRBJ2-4; 11 bases are shared with TRBD2. This CDR3 is 14 amino acids long. Germline V gene data show CDR1 as SGHRS and CDR2 as YFSETQ. V shed 4 bases and J 8 bases; nucleotides not matched to a gene: 5. CDR3 region: CASSKLAGGDIQYF. DNA for the CDR3: TGCGCCAGCAGCAAATTAGCGGGAGGGGACATTCAGTACTTC.